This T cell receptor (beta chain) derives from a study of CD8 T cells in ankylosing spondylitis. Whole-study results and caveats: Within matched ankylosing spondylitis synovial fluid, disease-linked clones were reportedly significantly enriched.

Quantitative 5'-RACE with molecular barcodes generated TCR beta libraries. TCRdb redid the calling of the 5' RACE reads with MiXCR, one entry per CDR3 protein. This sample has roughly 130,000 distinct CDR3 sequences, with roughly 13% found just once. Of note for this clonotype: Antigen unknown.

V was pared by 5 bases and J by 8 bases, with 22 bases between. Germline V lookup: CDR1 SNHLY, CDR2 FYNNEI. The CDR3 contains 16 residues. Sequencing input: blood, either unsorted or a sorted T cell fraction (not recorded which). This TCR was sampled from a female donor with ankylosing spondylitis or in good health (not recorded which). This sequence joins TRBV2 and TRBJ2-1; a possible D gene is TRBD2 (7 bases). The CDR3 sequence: CASSPGGAGVGDEQFF. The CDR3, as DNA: TGTGCCAGCAGTCCTGGGGGGGCAGGGGTCGGCGATGAGCAGTTCTTC.